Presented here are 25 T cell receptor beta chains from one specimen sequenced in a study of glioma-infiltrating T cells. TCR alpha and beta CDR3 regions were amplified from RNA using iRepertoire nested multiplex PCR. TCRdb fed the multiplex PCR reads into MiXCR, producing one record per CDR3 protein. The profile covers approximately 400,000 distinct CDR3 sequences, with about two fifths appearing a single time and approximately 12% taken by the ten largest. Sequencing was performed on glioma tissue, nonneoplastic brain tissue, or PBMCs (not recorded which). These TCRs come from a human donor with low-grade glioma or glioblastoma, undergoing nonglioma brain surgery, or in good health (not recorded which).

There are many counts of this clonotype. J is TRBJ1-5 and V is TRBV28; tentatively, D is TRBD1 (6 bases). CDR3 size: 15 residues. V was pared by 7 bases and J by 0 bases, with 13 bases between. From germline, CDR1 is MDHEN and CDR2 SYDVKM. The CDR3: CASTQGPLSNQPQHF. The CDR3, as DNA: TGTGCCAGCACCCAGGGGCCCCTTAGCAATCAGCCCCAGCATTTT.

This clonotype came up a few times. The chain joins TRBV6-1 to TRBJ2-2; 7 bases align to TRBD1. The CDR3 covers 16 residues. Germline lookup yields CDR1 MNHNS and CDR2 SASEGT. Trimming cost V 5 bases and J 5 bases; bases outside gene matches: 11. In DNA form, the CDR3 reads TGTGCCAGCAGTAAAACGAGGGGGCACATGACCGGGGAGCTGTTTTTT. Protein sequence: CASSKTRGHMTGELFF.

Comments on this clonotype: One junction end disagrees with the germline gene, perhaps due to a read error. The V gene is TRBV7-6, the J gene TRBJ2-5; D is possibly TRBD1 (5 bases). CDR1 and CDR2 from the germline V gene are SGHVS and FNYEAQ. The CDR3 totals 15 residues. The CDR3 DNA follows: TGTGCTAGCAGCTTAGGGGCACCTTCCTACAATGAGCAGTACTTC. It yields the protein CASSLGAPSYNEQYF. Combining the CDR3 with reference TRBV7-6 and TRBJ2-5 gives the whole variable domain GAGVSQSPRYKVTKRGQDVALRCDPISGHVSLYWYRQALGQGPEFLTYFNYEAQQDKSGLPNDRFSAERPEGSISTLTIQRTEQRDSAMYRCASSLGAPSYNEQYFGPGTRLLVL.

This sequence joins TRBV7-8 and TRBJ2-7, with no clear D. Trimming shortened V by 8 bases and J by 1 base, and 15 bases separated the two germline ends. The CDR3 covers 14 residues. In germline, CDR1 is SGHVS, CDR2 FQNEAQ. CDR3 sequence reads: CASGTDRLSYEQYF. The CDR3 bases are TGTGCCAGCGGAACCGACCGGTTGTCCTACGAGCAGTACTTC.

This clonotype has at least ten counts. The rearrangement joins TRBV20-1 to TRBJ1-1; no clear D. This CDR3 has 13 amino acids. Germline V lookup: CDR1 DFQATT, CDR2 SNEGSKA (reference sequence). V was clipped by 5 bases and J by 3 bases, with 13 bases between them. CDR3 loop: CSALPDLDTEAFF. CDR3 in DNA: TGCAGTGCTCTTCCGGATCTGGACACTGAAGCTTTCTTT.

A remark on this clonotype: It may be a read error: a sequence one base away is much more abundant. CDR3 residues: CSAGDRSDLFEPFF. The DNA of the CDR3 is TGCAGTGCTGGGGACCGCTCGGATCTATTTGAGCCGTTCTTC. This sequence joins TRBV20-1 and TRBJ2-1; D may match TRBD1 or TRBD2 (5 bases each). Germline CDR1 DFQATT, CDR2 SNEGSKA (reference sequence). The CDR3 consists of 14 residues.

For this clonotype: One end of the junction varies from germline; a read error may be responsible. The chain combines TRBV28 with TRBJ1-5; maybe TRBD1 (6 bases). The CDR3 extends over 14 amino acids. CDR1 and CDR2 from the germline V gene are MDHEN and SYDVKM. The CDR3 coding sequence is TGTGCCAGTACAGAGGGGGACCGGGATCAGCCCCAAAATTTT. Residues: CASTEGDRDQPQNF. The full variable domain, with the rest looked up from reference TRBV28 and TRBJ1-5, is DVKVTQSSRYLVKRTGEKVFLECVQDMDHENMFWYRQDPGLGLRLIYFSYDVKMKEKGDIPEGYSVSREKKERFSLILESASTNQTSMYLCASTEGDRDQPQNFGDGTRLSIL.

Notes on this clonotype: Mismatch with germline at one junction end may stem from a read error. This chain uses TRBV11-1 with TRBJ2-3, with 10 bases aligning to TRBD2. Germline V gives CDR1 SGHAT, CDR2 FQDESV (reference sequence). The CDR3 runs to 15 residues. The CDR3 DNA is TGCACCAGCAGCCAGTCGGGACTAGCGCCAGATACGCAGTATTTT. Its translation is CTSSQSGLAPDTQYF.

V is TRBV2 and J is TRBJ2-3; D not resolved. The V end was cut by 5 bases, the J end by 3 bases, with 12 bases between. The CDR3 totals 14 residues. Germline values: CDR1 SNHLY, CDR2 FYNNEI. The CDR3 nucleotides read TGTGCCAGCAGTAACGCCTTGGGGACAGATACGCAGTATTTT. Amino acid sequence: CASSNALGTDTQYF.

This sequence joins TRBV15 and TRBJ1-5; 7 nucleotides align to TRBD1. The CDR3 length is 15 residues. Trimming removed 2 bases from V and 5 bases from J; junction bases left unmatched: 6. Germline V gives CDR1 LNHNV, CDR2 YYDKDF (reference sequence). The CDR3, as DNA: TGTGCCACCAGCAGACCTGACAGGGACCATCAGCCCCAGCATTTT. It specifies CATSRPDRDHQPQHF.

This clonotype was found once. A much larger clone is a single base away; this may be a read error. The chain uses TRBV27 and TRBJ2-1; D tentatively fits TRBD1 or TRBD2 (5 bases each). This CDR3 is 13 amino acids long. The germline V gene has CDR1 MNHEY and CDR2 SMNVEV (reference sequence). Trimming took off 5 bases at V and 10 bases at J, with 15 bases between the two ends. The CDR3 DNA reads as TGTGCCAGCAGTCCCGGGGACGTTGTCGAGCAGTTCTTC. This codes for CASSPGDVVEQFF.

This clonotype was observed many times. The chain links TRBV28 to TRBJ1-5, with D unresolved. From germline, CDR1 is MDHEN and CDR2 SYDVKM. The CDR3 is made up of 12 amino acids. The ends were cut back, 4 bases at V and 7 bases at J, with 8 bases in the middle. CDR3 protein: CASSSPPQPQHF. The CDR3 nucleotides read TGTGCCAGCAGTTCCCCCCCCCAGCCCCAGCATTTT.

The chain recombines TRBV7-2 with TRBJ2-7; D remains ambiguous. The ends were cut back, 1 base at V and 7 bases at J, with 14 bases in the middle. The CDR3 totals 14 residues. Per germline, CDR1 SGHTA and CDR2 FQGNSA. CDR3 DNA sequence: TGTGCCAGCAGCTTAGAGGGTACGGTCCGGGAGCAGTACTTC. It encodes CASSLEGTVREQYF.

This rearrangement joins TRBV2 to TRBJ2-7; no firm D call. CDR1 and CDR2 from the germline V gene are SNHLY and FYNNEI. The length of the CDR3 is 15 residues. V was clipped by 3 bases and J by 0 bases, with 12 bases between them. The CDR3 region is CASSEAGWSSYEQYF. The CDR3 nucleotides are TGTGCCAGCAGTGAGGCAGGCTGGAGCTCCTACGAGCAGTACTTC.

CDR3 DNA: TGCAGTGCTAGTTCTGCCAGCTCTGCGGCGTACGAGCAGTACTTC. Translating it yields CSASSASSAAYEQYF. The chain joins TRBV20-1 to TRBJ2-7; D unclear. The ends were cut back, 3 bases at V and 4 bases at J, with 19 bases in the middle. This CDR3 contains 15 residues. The germline CDR1 and CDR2 sequences are DFQATT and SNEGSKA (reference sequence).

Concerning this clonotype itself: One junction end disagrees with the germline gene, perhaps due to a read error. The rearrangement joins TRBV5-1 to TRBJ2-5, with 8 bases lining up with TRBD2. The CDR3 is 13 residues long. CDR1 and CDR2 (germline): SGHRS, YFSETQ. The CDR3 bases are TGCGCCAGCAGCGTGGGACTAGGAGAGACCAAGTACTTC. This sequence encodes CASSVGLGETKYF.

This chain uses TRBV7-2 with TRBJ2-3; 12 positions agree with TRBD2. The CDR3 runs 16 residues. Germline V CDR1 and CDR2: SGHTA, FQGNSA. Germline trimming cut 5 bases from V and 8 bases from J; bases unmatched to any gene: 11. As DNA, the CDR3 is TGTGCCAGCAGCCCCCTAGCGGGAGGGAATATTGGTACGCAGTATTTT. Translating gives CASSPLAGGNIGTQYF.

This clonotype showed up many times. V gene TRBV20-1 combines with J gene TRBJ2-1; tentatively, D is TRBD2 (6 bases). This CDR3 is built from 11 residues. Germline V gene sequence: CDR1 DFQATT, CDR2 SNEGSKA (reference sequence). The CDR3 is CTAQEGNEQFF. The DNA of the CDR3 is TGCACCGCTCAGGAGGGGAATGAGCAGTTCTTC.

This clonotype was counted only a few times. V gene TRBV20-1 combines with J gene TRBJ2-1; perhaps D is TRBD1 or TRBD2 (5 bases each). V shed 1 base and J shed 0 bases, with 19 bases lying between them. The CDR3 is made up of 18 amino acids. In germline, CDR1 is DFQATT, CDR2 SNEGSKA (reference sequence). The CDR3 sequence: CSARGTGTLPSSYNEQFF. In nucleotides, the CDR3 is TGCAGTGCTAGAGGGACCGGGACCCTACCGAGCTCCTACAATGAGCAGTTCTTC.

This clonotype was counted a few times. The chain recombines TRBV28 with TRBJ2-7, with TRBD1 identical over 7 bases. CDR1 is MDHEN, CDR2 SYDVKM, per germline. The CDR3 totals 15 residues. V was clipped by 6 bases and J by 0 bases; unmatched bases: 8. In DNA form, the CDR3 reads TGTGCCAGCAGCCAAACGACAGGGCCCTCCTACGAGCAGTACTTC. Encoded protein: CASSQTTGPSYEQYF. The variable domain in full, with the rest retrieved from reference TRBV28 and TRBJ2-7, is DVKVTQSSRYLVKRTGEKVFLECVQDMDHENMFWYRQDPGLGLRLIYFSYDVKMKEKGDIPEGYSVSREKKERFSLILESASTNQTSMYLCASSQTTGPSYEQYFGPGTRLTVT.

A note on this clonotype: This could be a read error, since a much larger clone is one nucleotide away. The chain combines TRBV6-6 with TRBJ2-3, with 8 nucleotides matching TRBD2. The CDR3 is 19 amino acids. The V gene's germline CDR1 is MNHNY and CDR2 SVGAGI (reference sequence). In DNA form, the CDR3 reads TGTGCCAGCAGTCCCCCCGACAGCGGGAGCACCAGGGCGACAGATACGCGGTATTTT. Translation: CASSPPDSGSTRATDTRYF.

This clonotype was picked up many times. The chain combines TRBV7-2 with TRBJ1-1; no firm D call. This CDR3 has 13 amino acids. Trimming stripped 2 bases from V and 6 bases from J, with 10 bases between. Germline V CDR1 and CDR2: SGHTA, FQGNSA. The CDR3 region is CASSLRARAEAFF. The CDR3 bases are TGTGCCAGCAGCTTAAGGGCCCGGGCTGAAGCTTTCTTT.

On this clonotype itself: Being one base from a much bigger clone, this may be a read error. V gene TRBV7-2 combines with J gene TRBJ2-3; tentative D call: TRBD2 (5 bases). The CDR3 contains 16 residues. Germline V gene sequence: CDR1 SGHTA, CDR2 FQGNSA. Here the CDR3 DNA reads TGTGCCAGCAGCGGGGTTTGGCGTGAGGGCTCAGATAAGCAGTATTTT. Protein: CASSGVWREGSDKQYF.

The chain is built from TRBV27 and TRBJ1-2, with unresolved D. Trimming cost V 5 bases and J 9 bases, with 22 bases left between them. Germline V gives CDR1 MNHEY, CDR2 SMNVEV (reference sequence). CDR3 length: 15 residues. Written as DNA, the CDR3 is TGTGCCAGCAGTGAACCCTTCATTACTGCCCGGCGCTACACCTTC. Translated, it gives CASSEPFITARRYTF.

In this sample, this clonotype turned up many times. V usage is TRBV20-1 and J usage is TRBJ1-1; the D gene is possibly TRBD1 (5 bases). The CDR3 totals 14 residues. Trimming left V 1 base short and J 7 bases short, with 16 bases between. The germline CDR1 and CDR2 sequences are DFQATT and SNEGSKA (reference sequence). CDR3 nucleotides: TGCAGTGCTAGAGGAGGGGAAGGGACGGGTGAAGCTTTCTTT. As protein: CSARGGEGTGEAFF.